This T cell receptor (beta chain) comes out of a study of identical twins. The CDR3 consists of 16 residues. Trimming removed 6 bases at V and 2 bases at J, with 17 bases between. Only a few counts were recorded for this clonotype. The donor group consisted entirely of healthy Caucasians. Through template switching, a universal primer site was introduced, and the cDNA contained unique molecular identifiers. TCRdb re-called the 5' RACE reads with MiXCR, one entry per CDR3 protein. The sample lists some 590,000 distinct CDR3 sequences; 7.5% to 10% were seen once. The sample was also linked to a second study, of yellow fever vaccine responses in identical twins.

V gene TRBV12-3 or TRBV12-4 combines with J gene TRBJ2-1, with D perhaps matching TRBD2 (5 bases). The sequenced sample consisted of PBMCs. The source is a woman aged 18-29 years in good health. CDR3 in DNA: TGTGCCAGCAGGCTACATGGGGAACTAGCCTACAATGAGCAGTTCTTC. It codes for CASRLHGELAYNEQFF.